This is a list of T cell receptor beta chains from one sample in a study of blood T cells in healthy people across ages. TCRdb re-called the 5' RACE reads with MiXCR, one entry per CDR3 protein. The table lists about 730,000 distinct CDR3 sequences, roughly 43% of them singletons. The sequenced sample was blood. All receptors come from a woman aged 55-70 years in good health. The CDR3 runs from the conserved cysteine through the conserved F or W. A D gene is named only where the DNA matches it firmly. The size entry is marked missing in some rows and otherwise reads once, few, many or a size class.

>-|-|TRBV10-2|TRBJ1-2
CASSEVGDNNYGYTF
TGCGCCAGCAGTGAAGTCGGGGACAACAACTATGGCTACACCTTC
>few|TRBD2|TRBV7-8|TRBJ2-3
CASSSRLAGGPFFTDTQYF
TGTGCCAGCAGCTCCCGTCTAGCGGGAGGGCCTTTTTTCACAGATACGCAGTATTTT
>few|-|TRBV6-5|TRBJ2-5
CASTKGWGRETQYF
TGTGCCAGCACCAAGGGTTGGGGGCGTGAGACCCAGTACTTC
>-|-|TRBV29-1|TRBJ2-7
CSVEKSGTDYEQYF
TGCAGCGTTGAAAAGTCGGGGACGGATTACGAGCAGTACTTC
>-|-|TRBV29-1|TRBJ2-7
CSGGSGRDCEQYF
TGCAGCGGGGGGAGTGGAAGGGACTGCGAGCAGTACTTC
>-|TRBD1|TRBV7-9|TRBJ1-1
CASSQIGTDSNTEAFF
TGTGCCAGCAGCCAGATTGGGACAGATTCGAACACTGAAGCTTTCTTT
>few|-|TRBV10-3|TRBJ1-1
CAISEPDGPWTFF
TGTGCCATCAGTGAGCCGGACGGGCCCTGGACTTTCTTT
>few|TRBD1|TRBV6-2/TRBV6-3|TRBJ2-7
CAIGTGVTYEQYF
TGTGCCATCGGGACAGGTGTTACCTACGAGCAGTACTTC
>-|-|TRBV6-1|TRBJ2-1
CASSEQGTNSYNEQFF
TGTGCCAGCAGTGAACAGGGGACCAACTCCTACAATGAGCAGTTCTTC
>few|TRBD1|TRBV5-5|TRBJ1-2
CASSPGQMQSYGYTF
TGTGCCAGCAGCCCGGGACAGATGCAGAGCTATGGCTACACCTTC
>-|TRBD1|TRBV20-1|TRBJ2-7
CSGSDRVSYEQYF
TGCAGTGGATCCGACAGGGTGTCCTACGAGCAGTACTTC
>many|TRBD1|TRBV5-6|TRBJ2-5
CASSFPNRGETQYF
TGTGCCAGCAGCTTCCCCAACAGGGGGGAGACCCAGTACTTC
>-|-|TRBV6-2/TRBV6-3|TRBJ1-2
CANSYSSKELLLYGYAF
TGTGCCAACAGTTACTCGAGTAAGGAGCTCCTACTCTATGGCTACGCCTTC
>-|-|TRBV15|TRBJ2-3
CATSRETGYTQYF
TGTGCCACCAGCAGAGAAACAGGGTATACGCAGTATTTT
>-|TRBD2|TRBV20-1|TRBJ2-7
CSARGREDYEQYF
TGCAGTGCTAGGGGGCGGGAGGACTACGAGCAGTACTTC
>-|-|TRBV7-9|TRBJ1-6
CASGSSNSPLHF
TGTGCCAGCGGGTCTTCTAATTCACCCCTCCACTTT
>-|TRBD1|TRBV2|TRBJ2-3
CANKPGQLTDTQYF
TGTGCCAACAAGCCGGGACAGCTCACAGATACGCAGTATTTT
>-|-|TRBV27|TRBJ1-1
CACREIAAGMNTEAFF
TGTGCCTGCCGTGAAATCGCGGCAGGGATGAACACTGAAGCTTTCTTT
>few|-|TRBV29-1|TRBJ2-7
CSVERVAGKGPLNEQYF
TGCAGCGTTGAAAGGGTTGCGGGAAAAGGGCCCCTCAACGAGCAGTACTTC
>many|TRBD2|TRBV11-3|TRBJ2-3
CASSQGLGTDTQYF
TGTGCCAGCAGTCAGGGACTAGGAACAGATACGCAGTATTTT
>many|-|TRBV7-2|TRBJ1-5
CASSPQTDQPQHF
TGTGCCAGCAGCCCGCAGACAGATCAGCCCCAGCATTTT
>-|-|TRBV20-1|TRBJ2-5
CSAFSNEQYF
TGCAGTGCTTTCAGCAATGAGCAGTACTTC
>-|TRBD1|TRBV10-3|TRBJ2-3
CAISVRDSSTDTQYF
TGTGCCATCAGTGTTCGGGACAGTAGCACAGATACGCAGTATTTT
>-|-|TRBV5-6|TRBJ2-1
CASSLVTSGYQNEQFF
TGTGCCAGCAGCTTGGTAACCAGCGGGTATCAGAATGAGCAGTTCTTC
>-|TRBD2|TRBV14|TRBJ2-5
CASSQALAGGETQYF
TGTGCCAGCAGCCAAGCGCTAGCGGGGGGAGAGACCCAGTACTTC
>-|TRBD1|TRBV7-8|TRBJ1-3
CASSLAATGPGSGNTIYF
TGTGCCAGCAGCTTAGCCGCGACAGGGCCGGGATCTGGAAACACCATATATTTT
>few|TRBD2|TRBV5-1|TRBJ2-1
CASSSAGTSADNEQFF
TGCGCCAGCAGCTCCGCCGGGACTAGCGCCGACAATGAGCAGTTCTTC
>many|-|TRBV2|TRBJ2-1
CASSPDGSSYNEQFF
TGTGCCAGCAGCCCTGACGGAAGCTCCTACAATGAGCAGTTCTTC
>-|-|TRBV20-1|TRBJ2-1
CSVPPGGEQFF
TGCAGTGTCCCGCCCGGGGGCGAGCAGTTCTTC
>few|TRBD2|TRBV6-1|TRBJ2-7
CASRPTSGPNHEQYF
TGTGCCAGCAGGCCTACTAGCGGTCCTAACCACGAGCAGTACTTC
>-|-|TRBV6-2/TRBV6-3|TRBJ2-2
CASSYVGPNTGELFF
TGTGCCAGCAGTTATGTCGGCCCGAACACCGGGGAGCTGTTTTTT
>few|TRBD2|TRBV28|TRBJ2-1
CASGEIAGGPYNEQFF
TGTGCCAGCGGAGAAATAGCGGGAGGCCCCTACAATGAGCAGTTCTTC
>many|TRBD1|TRBV7-9|TRBJ2-1
CASSPGQGNNEQFF
TGTGCCAGCAGCCCGGGACAGGGAAACAATGAGCAGTTCTTC
>-|-|TRBV6-6|TRBJ2-1
CASSYGENNEQFF
TGTGCCAGCAGTTACGGGGAAAACAATGAGCAGTTCTTC
>-|-|TRBV28|TRBJ2-5
CASSPSTRETQYF
TGTGCCAGCAGTCCCAGTACGCGAGAGACCCAGTACTTC
>few|-|TRBV7-2|TRBJ1-5
CASSLAPGLIDQPQHF
TGTGCCAGCAGCTTAGCGCCGGGATTGATTGATCAGCCCCAGCATTTT
>-|-|TRBV7-9|TRBJ1-5
CASSPSLAPDQPQHF
TGTGCCAGCAGCCCGTCTCTGGCCCCGGATCAGCCCCAGCATTTT
>few|TRBD2|TRBV3-1|TRBJ2-1
CASRGLAGVGHNEQFF
TGTGCCAGCCGGGGGCTAGCGGGAGTGGGACACAATGAGCAGTTCTTC
>few|TRBD2|TRBV10-2|TRBJ2-1
CASSEIPGYSGKDNEQFF
TGCGCCAGCAGTGAAATCCCTGGTTATAGCGGGAAGGACAATGAGCAGTTCTTC
>-|TRBD2|TRBV20-1|TRBJ2-3
CSASPNPGLAERLSTDTQYF
TGCAGTGCTAGTCCTAATCCTGGACTAGCGGAGAGACTTAGCACAGATACGCAGTATTTT
>few|-|TRBV4-2|TRBJ2-1
CASSQDGVEQFF
TGTGCCAGCAGCCAAGATGGTGTTGAGCAGTTCTTC
>-|TRBD2|TRBV5-1|TRBJ2-1
CASSTSGGHSYNERFF
TGCGCCAGCAGCACTAGCGGGGGGCATTCCTACAATGAGCGGTTCTTC
>-|TRBD2|TRBV5-5|TRBJ2-2
CASSGTSENTGELFF
TGTGCCAGCAGCGGGACTAGCGAGAACACCGGGGAGCTGTTTTTT
>-|-|TRBV2|TRBJ2-3
CASRVRVTDTQYF
TGTGCCAGCAGGGTGAGAGTGACAGATACGCAGTATTTT
>few|-|TRBV6-5|TRBJ1-2
CASRRDKNYGYTF
TGTGCCAGCAGACGGGACAAGAACTATGGCTACACCTTC
>-|-|TRBV20-1|TRBJ2-7
CSAHRPQATYEQYF
TGCAGTGCTCATCGCCCACAAGCGACCTACGAGCAGTACTTC